These 25 T cell receptor beta chains were all obtained from the same sample, sequenced in a study of blood T cell repertoires in COVID-19. The protocol was immunoSEQ multiplex PCR, while the TCRdb copy is restricted to in-frame clones and leaves out a portion. The sample gives about 230,000 clones, roughly 76% of which show up once; 6.5% to 9% is in the top ten. Input material: peripheral blood. The receptor source for this set is a woman aged 80 or over with COVID-19, enrolled during active disease.

This chain links TRBV6-1 with TRBJ2-3; TRBD2 matches at 15 bases. The CDR3 loop spans 17 amino acids. After removal of 3 bases from V and 5 bases from J, the junction contained 6 bases not matched to a gene. Looked up from germline, CDR1 is MNHNS and CDR2 is SASEGT. The CDR3 region is CASSDWTSGGARDTQYF. The CDR3 coding sequence is TGTGCCAGCAGTGACTGGACTAGCGGGGGGGCAAGAGATACGCAGTATTTT.

This sequence joins TRBV12-3 or TRBV12-4 and TRBJ2-4; D might be TRBD2 (5 bases). The ends were cut back, 3 bases at V and 12 bases at J, with 9 bases in the middle. The CDR3 has 11 amino acids. The CDR3 coding sequence is TGTGCCAGCAGTTTTGCGGGCCGTCAGTACTTC. Translating gives CASSFAGRQYF.

This clone was counted only a few times. This chain uses TRBV6-5 with TRBJ2-5; 8 bases are shared with TRBD1. V gave up 6 bases and J gave up 4 bases; unmatched junction bases: 7. CDR3 length: 14 amino acids. CDR1 is MNHEY, CDR2 SVGAGI, per germline. CDR3 region: CASRRAGGGETQYF. The DNA of the CDR3 is TGTGCCAGCAGGAGGGCAGGGGGCGGAGAGACCCAGTACTTC.

This rearrangement joins TRBV18 to TRBJ2-4; TRBD2 agrees at 14 bases. Germline V gene sequence: CDR1 KGHSH, CDR2 LQKENI. The V and J ends lost 2 bases and 5 bases, in that order; junction bases with no gene match: 8. The CDR3 has 18 residues. The CDR3 here is CASSPSGLAGAGENIQYF. The CDR3 bases are TGTGCCAGCTCACCATCGGGACTAGCGGGAGCTGGGGAAAACATTCAGTACTTC. Using reference TRBV18 and TRBJ2-4 for the parts outside the CDR3, the full variable domain is NAGVMQNPRHLVRRRGQEARLRCSPMKGHSHVYWYRQLPEEGLKFMVYLQKENIIDESGMPKERFSAEFPKEGPSILRIQQVVRGDSAAYFCASSPSGLAGAGENIQYFGAGTRLSVL.

This sequence joins TRBV24-1 and TRBJ2-2; D is unclear. CDR1 is KGHDR, CDR2 SFDVKD, per germline. Trimming removed 7 bases from V and 5 bases from J, with 10 bases in between. This CDR3 is 13 amino acids long. CDR3 region: CATSKPGTGELFF. The CDR3 region has the DNA TGTGCCACCAGCAAGCCCGGGACCGGGGAGCTGTTTTTT.

The chain employs TRBV18 and TRBJ1-2; 7 nucleotides align to TRBD1. The V gene's germline CDR1 is KGHSH and CDR2 LQKENI. V was clipped by 3 bases and J by 4 bases; unmatched bases: 11. CDR3 length: 16 amino acids. The CDR3 DNA reads as TGTGCCAGCTCACCCCAGTCAGGGGGTGAAGGCTATGGCTACACCTTC. This gives the protein CASSPQSGGEGYGYTF.

V and J are TRBV2 and TRBJ2-5; a weak D match, TRBD1 (7 bases). The CDR3 extends over 15 amino acids. Looked up from germline, CDR1 is SNHLY and CDR2 is FYNNEI. The V end was cut by 6 bases, the J end by 1 base, with 15 bases between. The CDR3 DNA reads TGTGCCAGCAGCCCGACAGGGCGGGGCCAAGAGACCCAGTACTTC. It translates to CASSPTGRGQETQYF.

This chain connects TRBV28 to TRBJ1-1; TRBD1 is a possible D gene (5 bases). Trimming stripped 6 bases from V and 4 bases from J, with 18 bases between. Germline V lookup: CDR1 MDHEN, CDR2 SYDVKM. The CDR3 is made up of 15 amino acids. This CDR3 is CASSLGGAQGTEAFF. In DNA form, the CDR3 reads TGTGCCAGCAGCTTGGGAGGGGCCCAGGGCACTGAAGCTTTCTTT.

V is TRBV7-2 and J is TRBJ1-2; 10 bases agree with TRBD1. The CDR3 loop spans 15 amino acids. CDR1 SGHTA and CDR2 FQGNSA come from the germline V gene. Trimming took 5 bases from V and 1 from J; bases not matched to a gene: 4. CDR3 in DNA: TGTGCCAGCAGCCCTCGGACAGGGGGTAACTATGGCTACACCTTC. Translated: CASSPRTGGNYGYTF.

The gene calls are TRBV7-9 and TRBJ2-6; D uncertain. V was trimmed by 2 bases and J by 4 bases, leaving 3 bases between them. Germline-derived CDR1 and CDR2 are SEHNR and FQNEAQ (reference sequence). The CDR3 contains 13 residues. This chain's CDR3 is CASSLPGANVLTF. The DNA for the CDR3 is TGTGCCAGCAGCTTACCAGGGGCCAACGTCCTGACTTTC.

This chain connects TRBV7-2 to TRBJ2-7, with D possibly TRBD2 on 6 matching bases. CDR3 length: 14 residues. The germline gives CDR1 SGHTA, CDR2 FQGNSA. The ends were cut back, 0 bases at V and 6 bases at J, with 12 bases in the middle. CDR3 protein: CASSLAREMGEQYF. CDR3 sequence (DNA): TGTGCCAGCAGCTTAGCTCGGGAGATGGGCGAGCAGTACTTC. Using reference TRBV7-2 and TRBJ2-7 for the parts outside the CDR3, the full variable domain is GAGVSQSPSNKVTEKGKDVELRCDPISGHTALYWYRQSLGQGLEFLIYFQGNSAPDKSGLPSDRFSAERTGGSVSTLTIQRTQQEDSAVYLCASSLAREMGEQYFGPGTRLTVT.

This clone was detected a few times. The chain recombines TRBV7-3 with TRBJ2-1, with 9 positions matching TRBD2. The CDR3 spans 16 residues. The ends lost 6 bases at V and 7 bases at J; junction bases unmatched: 13. Germline CDR1 is SGHTA and CDR2 is FQGTGA. The DNA for the CDR3 is TGTGCCAGCAGTTCGGGGACTAGCACAAACCCGAATGAGCAGTTCTTC. It translates to CASSSGTSTNPNEQFF.

The CDR3, as DNA: TGTGCCAGCAGGCCCCAGGAAGAAAGCATGAACACTGAAGCTTTCTTT. Protein product: CASRPQEESMNTEAFF. This rearrangement joins TRBV11-3 to TRBJ1-1; D is ambiguous. V was shortened by 6 bases and J by 0 bases, with 17 bases between the two germline ends. The CDR3 runs to 16 residues. Germline values: CDR1 SGHNT, CDR2 YENEEA. Using reference TRBV11-3 and TRBJ1-1 for the parts outside the CDR3, the full variable domain is EAGVVQSPRYKIIEKKQPVAFWCNPISGHNTLYWYLQNLGQGPELLIRYENEEAVDDSQLPKDRFSAERLKGVDSTLKIQPAELGDSAVYLCASRPQEESMNTEAFFGQGTRLTVV.

The CDR3 region has the DNA TGTGCCAGCAGCGTTAGCGGACCTCCCTACGAGCAGTACTTC. It codes for CASSVSGPPYEQYF. The genes are TRBV7-2 and TRBJ2-7; a possible D gene is TRBD2 (6 bases). From germline, CDR1 is SGHTA and CDR2 FQGNSA. Trimming removed 5 bases from V and 2 bases from J, with 13 bases in between. This CDR3 spans 14 amino acids.

This chain uses TRBV5-6 with TRBJ2-1; 10 bases are shared with TRBD1. This CDR3 region has 16 residues. Losses at the gene ends were 4 bases for V and 4 bases for J; bases not matched to a gene: 8. The germline CDR1 and CDR2 sequences are SGHDT and YYEEEE. DNA for the CDR3: TGTGCCAGCAGCACACTCCCGGGACAGGGGTACAATGAGCAGTTCTTC. It yields the protein CASSTLPGQGYNEQFF. Full variable domain (rest looked up from reference TRBV5-6 and TRBJ2-1): DAGVTQSPTHLIKTRGQQVTLRCSPKSGHDTVSWYQQALGQGPQFIFQYYEEEERQRGNFPDRFSGHQFPNYSSELNVNALLLGDSALYLCASSTLPGQGYNEQFFGPGTRLTVL.

The CDR3 sequence is CASRPWGVDNSPLHF. The CDR3 region has the DNA TGTGCCAGCCGCCCATGGGGCGTGGACAATTCACCCCTCCACTTT. The V call is TRBV27, the J call TRBJ1-6; maybe TRBD1 (5 bases). Germline V CDR1 and CDR2: MNHEY, SMNVEV (reference sequence). The V and J ends lost 8 bases and 7 bases respectively, with 18 bases between them. The CDR3 has 15 residues.

This chain joins TRBV6-6 and TRBJ2-2, with 14 nucleotides matching TRBD2. Per the germline V gene, CDR1 is MNHNY and CDR2 is SVGAGI (reference sequence). The CDR3 is 17 amino acids. V lost 7 bases to trimming and J lost 3 bases; unmatched junction nucleotides: 7. Here the CDR3 reads CASNRLAGGAYTGELFF. The CDR3 bases are TGTGCCAGCAATCGACTAGCGGGAGGGGCGTACACCGGGGAGCTGTTTTTT.

The chain employs TRBV28 and TRBJ2-3; 16 positions match TRBD2. The CDR3 length is 19 residues. Germline values: CDR1 MDHEN, CDR2 SYDVKM. V shed 5 bases and J 5 bases; nucleotides not matched to a gene: 13. The CDR3 DNA reads TGTGCCAGCAGTCCCCAAATACTGGGACTAGCGGGAGGGCGAGATACGCAGTATTTT. Translation: CASSPQILGLAGGRDTQYF.

The genes are TRBV30 and TRBJ1-3; 7 bases map to TRBD1. The length of the CDR3 is 16 residues. Germline-derived CDR1 and CDR2 are GTSNPN and SVGIG (reference sequence). V trimming: 1 base; J trimming: 4 bases; junction bases outside the gene matches: 10. CDR3 region: CAWSALSGGKGNTIYF. The CDR3 DNA sequence: TGTGCCTGGAGTGCTCTATCAGGGGGTAAAGGAAACACCATATATTTT.

This chain joins TRBV3-1 (or the pseudogene TRBV3-2) and TRBJ1-5; D perhaps matches TRBD1 (6 bases). V lost 3 bases to trimming and J lost 4 bases, with 10 bases between them. Germline V gene data show CDR1 as LGHDT and CDR2 as YNNKEL (reference sequence). The CDR3 runs 14 residues. The CDR3 is CASSQRDTNQPQHF. The CDR3 nucleotides read TGTGCCAGCAGCCAGAGGGACACAAATCAGCCCCAGCATTTT.

The chain carries TRBV18 and TRBJ2-1, with 10 bases identical to TRBD1. The CDR3 totals 15 residues. The V gene's germline CDR1 is KGHSH and CDR2 LQKENI. The V and J ends lost 3 bases and 9 bases, in that order; junction bases with no gene match: 8. The CDR3 DNA is TGTGCCAGCTCACCCGGACAGGGGGGCGGTGGTGAGCAGTTCTTC. Its protein product is CASSPGQGGGGEQFF.

Written as DNA, the CDR3 is TGTGCCAGCAGCCTACTAGCGACCTACGAGCAGTACTTC. As protein: CASSLLATYEQYF. This chain links TRBV11-2 with TRBJ2-7, with 7 bases lining up with TRBD2. V was pared by 5 bases and J by 2 bases, with 3 bases of the junction left unmatched. In germline, CDR1 is SGHAT, CDR2 FQNNGV. This CDR3 has 13 amino acids.

The V and J genes are TRBV5-4 and TRBJ1-2; D is perhaps TRBD1 (6 bases). Germline CDR1 is SGHNT and CDR2 is YYREEE (reference sequence). V lost 0 bases and J 6 bases, leaving 15 bases between the germline ends. The CDR3 extends over 15 amino acids. CDR3 residues: CASSLALRDNDGYTF. The CDR3 bases are TGTGCCAGCAGCTTGGCCCTTAGGGACAATGATGGCTACACCTTC. Full variable domain (missing parts from reference TRBV5-4 and TRBJ1-2): ETGVTQSPTHLIKTRGQQVTLRCSSQSGHNTVSWYQQALGQGPQFIFQYYREEENGRGNFPPRFSGLQFPNYSSELNVNALELDDSALYLCASSLALRDNDGYTFGSGTRLTVV.

This clone was seen a handful of times. J is TRBJ2-1 and V is TRBV29-1; the match to TRBD2 covers 11 bases. This CDR3 has 14 amino acids. The trim removed 4 bases at V and 7 bases at J, leaving 6 bases unmatched. CDR1 is SQVTM, CDR2 ANQGSEA, per germline. The CDR3 loop is CSVGSSGGNNEQFF. DNA for the CDR3: TGCAGCGTTGGCTCTAGCGGGGGGAATAATGAGCAGTTCTTC.

The CDR3: CASSPLQGEQFF. For the CDR3, the DNA is TGTGCCAGCAGCCCGCTTCAGGGGGAGCAGTTCTTC. The gene calls are TRBV7-6 and TRBJ2-1; D may be TRBD1 (6 bases). This CDR3 has 12 residues. The germline V and J ends were trimmed by 5 bases and 10 bases, with 12 bases remaining between them. Germline V gene data show CDR1 as SGHVS and CDR2 as FNYEAQ.